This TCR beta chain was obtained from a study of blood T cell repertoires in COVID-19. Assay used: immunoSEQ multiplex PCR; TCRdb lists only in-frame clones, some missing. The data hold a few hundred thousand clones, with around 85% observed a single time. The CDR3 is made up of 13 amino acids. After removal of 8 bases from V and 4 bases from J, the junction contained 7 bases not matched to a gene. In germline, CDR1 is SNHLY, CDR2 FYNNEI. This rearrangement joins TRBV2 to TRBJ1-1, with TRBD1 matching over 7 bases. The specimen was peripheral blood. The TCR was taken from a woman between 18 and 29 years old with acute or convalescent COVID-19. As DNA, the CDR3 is TGTGCCAGCGCGACAGGGTTTGGCACTGAAGCTTTCTTT. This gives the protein CASATGFGTEAFF.